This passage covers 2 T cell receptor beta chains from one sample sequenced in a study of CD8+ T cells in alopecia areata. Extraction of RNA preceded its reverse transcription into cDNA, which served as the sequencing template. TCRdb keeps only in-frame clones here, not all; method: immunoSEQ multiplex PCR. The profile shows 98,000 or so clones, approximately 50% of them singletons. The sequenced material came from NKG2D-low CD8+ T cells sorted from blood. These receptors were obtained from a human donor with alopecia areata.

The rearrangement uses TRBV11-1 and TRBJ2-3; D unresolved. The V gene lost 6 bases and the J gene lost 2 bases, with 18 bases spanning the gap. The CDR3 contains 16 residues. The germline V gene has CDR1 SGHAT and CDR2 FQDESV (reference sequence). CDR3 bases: TGTGCCAGCAGACGTACCGGTTTTGGGCCCACAGATACGCAGTATTTT. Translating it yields CASRRTGFGPTDTQYF.

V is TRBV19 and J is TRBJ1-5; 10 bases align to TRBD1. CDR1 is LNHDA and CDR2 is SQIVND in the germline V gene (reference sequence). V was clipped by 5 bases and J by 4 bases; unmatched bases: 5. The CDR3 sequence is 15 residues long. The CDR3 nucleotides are TGTGCCAGTAGTGTGGGGACAGGGGCGAATCAGCCCCAGCATTTT. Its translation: CASSVGTGANQPQHF.